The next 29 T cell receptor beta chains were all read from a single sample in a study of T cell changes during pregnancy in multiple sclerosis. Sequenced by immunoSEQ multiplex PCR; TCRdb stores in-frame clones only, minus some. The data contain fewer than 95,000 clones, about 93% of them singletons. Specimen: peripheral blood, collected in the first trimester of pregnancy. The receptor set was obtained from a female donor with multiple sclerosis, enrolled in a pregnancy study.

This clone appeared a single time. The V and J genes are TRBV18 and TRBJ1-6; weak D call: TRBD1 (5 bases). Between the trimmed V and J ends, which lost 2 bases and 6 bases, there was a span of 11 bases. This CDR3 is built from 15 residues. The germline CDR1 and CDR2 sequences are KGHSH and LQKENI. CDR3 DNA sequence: TGTGCCAGCTCACCATCGGGGGGGGTTAATTCACCCCTCCACTTT. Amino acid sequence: CASSPSGGVNSPLHF.

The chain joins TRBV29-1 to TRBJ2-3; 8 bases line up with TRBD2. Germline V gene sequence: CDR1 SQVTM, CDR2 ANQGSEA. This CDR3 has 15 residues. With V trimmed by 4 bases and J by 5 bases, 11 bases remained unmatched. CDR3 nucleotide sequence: TGCAGCGTTGTTAATCCCGGGACTAGAGTAGATACGCAGTATTTT. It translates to CSVVNPGTRVDTQYF.

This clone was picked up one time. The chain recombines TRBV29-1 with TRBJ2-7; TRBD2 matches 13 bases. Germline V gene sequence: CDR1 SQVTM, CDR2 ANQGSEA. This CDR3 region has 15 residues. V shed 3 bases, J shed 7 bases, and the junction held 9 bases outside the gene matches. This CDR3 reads CSVEKLAGGPGEQYF. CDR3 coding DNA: TGCAGCGTTGAGAAACTAGCGGGGGGGCCTGGGGAGCAGTACTTC.

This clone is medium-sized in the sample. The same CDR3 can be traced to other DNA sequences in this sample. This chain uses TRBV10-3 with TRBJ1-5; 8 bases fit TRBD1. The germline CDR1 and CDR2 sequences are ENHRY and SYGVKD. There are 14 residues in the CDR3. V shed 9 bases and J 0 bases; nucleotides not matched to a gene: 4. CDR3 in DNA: TGTGCCATAGGGACAGGCGATAGCAATCAGCCCCAGCATTTT. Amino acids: CAIGTGDSNQPQHF.

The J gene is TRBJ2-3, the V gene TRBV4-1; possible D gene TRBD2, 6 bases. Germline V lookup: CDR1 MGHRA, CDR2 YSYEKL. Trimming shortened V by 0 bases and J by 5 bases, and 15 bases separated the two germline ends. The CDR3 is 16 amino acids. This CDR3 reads CASSQDKRGSQDTQYF. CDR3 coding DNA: TGCGCCAGCAGCCAAGACAAACGGGGGAGTCAAGATACGCAGTATTTT.

This CDR3 is CASSLRGNGFYEQYF. The CDR3 DNA sequence: TGTGCCAGCAGCTTGCGGGGGAACGGGTTCTACGAGCAGTACTTC. The genes are TRBV5-6 and TRBJ2-7; the D gene is possibly TRBD2 (6 bases). With 1 base removed from V and 3 bases from J, the gap between germline ends came to 14 bases. The CDR3 sequence is 15 residues long. Germline V gives CDR1 SGHDT, CDR2 YYEEEE.

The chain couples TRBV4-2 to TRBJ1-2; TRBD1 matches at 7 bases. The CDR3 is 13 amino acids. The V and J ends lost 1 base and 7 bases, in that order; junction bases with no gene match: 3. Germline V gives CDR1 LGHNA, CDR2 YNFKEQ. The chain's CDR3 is CASSQGSGGGYTF. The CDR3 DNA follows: TGTGCCAGCAGCCAAGGGTCAGGGGGTGGCTACACCTTC.

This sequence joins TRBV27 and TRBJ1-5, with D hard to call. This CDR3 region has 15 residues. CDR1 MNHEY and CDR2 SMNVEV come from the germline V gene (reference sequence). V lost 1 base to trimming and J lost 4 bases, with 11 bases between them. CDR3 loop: CASSLLPVLNQPQHF. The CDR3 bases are TGTGCCAGCAGTTTATTGCCAGTGTTAAATCAGCCCCAGCATTTT.

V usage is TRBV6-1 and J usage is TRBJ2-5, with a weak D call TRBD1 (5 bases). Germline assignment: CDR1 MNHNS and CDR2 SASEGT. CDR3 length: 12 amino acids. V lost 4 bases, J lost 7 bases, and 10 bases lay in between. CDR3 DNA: TGTGCCAGCAGTGGACAGCTCTGGACCCAGTACTTC. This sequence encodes CASSGQLWTQYF.

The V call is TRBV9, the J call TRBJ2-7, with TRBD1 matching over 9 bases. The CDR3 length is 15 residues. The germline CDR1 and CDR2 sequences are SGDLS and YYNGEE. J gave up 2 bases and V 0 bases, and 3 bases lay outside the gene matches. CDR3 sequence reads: CASSVGDRATYEQYF. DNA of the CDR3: TGTGCCAGCAGCGTAGGGGACAGGGCCACCTACGAGCAGTACTTC.

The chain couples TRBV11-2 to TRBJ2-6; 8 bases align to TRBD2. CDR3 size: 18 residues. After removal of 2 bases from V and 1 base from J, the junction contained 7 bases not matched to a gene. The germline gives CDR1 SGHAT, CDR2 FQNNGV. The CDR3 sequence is CASSLPSAGGSGANVLTF. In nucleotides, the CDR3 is TGTGCCAGCAGCTTACCCTCCGCGGGGGGTTCTGGGGCCAACGTCCTGACTTTC.

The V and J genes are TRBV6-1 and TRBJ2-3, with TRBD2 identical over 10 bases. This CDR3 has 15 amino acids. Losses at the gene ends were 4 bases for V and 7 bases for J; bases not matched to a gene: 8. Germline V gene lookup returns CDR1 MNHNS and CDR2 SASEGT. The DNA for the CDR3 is TGTGCCAGCAGTGCGCCAGCGGGGGGGCGGAATACGCAGTATTTT. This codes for CASSAPAGGRNTQYF.

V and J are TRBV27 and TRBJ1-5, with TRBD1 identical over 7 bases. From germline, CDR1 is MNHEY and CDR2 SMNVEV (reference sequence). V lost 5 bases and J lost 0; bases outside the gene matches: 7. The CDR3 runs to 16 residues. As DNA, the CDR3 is TGTGCCAGCAGTGCTAACAGGGGCCGTAGCAATCAGCCCCAGCATTTT. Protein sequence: CASSANRGRSNQPQHF.

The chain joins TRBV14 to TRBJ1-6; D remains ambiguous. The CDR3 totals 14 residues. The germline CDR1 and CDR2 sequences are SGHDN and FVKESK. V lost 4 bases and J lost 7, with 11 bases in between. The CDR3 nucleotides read TGTGCCAGCAGCCCGGAGCCCAAAAATTCACCCCTCCACTTT. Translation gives CASSPEPKNSPLHF. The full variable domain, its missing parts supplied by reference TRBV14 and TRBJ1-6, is EAGVTQFPSHSVIEKGQTVTLRCDPISGHDNLYWYRRVMGKEIKFLLHFVKESKQDESGMPNNRFLAERTGGTYSTLKVQPAELEDSGVYFCASSPEPKNSPLHFGNGTRLTVT.

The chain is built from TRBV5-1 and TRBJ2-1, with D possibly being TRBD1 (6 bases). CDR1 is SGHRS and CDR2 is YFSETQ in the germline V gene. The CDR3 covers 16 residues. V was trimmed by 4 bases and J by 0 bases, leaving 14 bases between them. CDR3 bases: TGCGCCAGCAGCGTGCTGACAGGTAGCTCCTACAATGAGCAGTTCTTC. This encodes CASSVLTGSSYNEQFF.

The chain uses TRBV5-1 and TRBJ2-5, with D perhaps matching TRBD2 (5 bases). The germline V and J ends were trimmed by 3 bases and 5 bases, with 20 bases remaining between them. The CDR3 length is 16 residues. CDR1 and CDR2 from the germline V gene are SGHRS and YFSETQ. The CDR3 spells CASSSTQAHWEETQYF. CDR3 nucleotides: TGCGCCAGCAGCTCGACACAAGCGCACTGGGAGGAGACCCAGTACTTC.

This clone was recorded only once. The CDR3 nucleotides are TGTGCCAGCACCCCGGGGGGGGTTGAAGCTTTCTTT. It encodes CASTPGGVEAFF. V usage is TRBV2 and J usage is TRBJ1-1; D might be TRBD1 (5 bases). The V gene's germline CDR1 is SNHLY and CDR2 FYNNEI. The CDR3 covers 12 residues. Trimming removed 7 bases at V and 7 bases at J, with 13 bases between.

CDR3 nucleotides: TGTGCCAGCAGCCGACAGGGTTTGGAATGGGGCTACACCTTC. It codes for CASSRQGLEWGYTF. The chain recombines TRBV2 with TRBJ1-2; 7 bases line up with TRBD1. V shed 6 bases and J 8 bases; nucleotides not matched to a gene: 12. Germline assignment: CDR1 SNHLY and CDR2 FYNNEI. CDR3 size: 14 residues.

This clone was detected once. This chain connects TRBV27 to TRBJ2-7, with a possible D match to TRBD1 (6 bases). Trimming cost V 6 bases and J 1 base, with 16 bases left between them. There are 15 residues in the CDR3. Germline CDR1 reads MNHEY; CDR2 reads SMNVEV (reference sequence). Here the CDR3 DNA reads TGTGCCAGCAGAGCACAGGGAAAAGGGTCCTACGAGCAGTACTTC. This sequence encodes CASRAQGKGSYEQYF.

CDR3: CASRMGTVDEQYF. The DNA for the CDR3 is TGTGCCAGCAGAATGGGGACAGTGGACGAGCAGTACTTC. The chain uses TRBV7-9 and TRBJ2-7, with 7 bases that match TRBD1. Germline V CDR1 and CDR2: SEHNR, FQNEAQ (reference sequence). Losses at the gene ends were 6 bases for V and 5 bases for J; bases not matched to a gene: 7. There are 13 residues in the CDR3. Filled out from reference TRBV7-9 and TRBJ2-7, the complete variable domain reads DTGVSQNPRHKITKRGQNVTFRCDPISEHNRLYWYRQTLGQGPEFLTYFQNEAQLEKSRLLSDRFSAERPKGSFSTLEIQRTEQGDSAMYLCASRMGTVDEQYFGPGTRLTVT.

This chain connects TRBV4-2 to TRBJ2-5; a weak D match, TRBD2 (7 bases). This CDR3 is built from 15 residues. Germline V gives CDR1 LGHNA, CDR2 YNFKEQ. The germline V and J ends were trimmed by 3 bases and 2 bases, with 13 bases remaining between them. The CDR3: CASSHPGGPQETQYF. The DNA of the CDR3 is TGTGCCAGCAGCCATCCGGGGGGCCCGCAAGAGACCCAGTACTTC.

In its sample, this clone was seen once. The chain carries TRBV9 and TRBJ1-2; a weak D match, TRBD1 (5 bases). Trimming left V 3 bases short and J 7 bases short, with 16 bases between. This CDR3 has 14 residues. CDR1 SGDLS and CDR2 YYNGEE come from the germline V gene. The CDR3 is CASSAGARRGGYTF. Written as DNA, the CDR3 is TGTGCCAGCAGCGCCGGGGCACGGAGGGGTGGCTACACCTTC.

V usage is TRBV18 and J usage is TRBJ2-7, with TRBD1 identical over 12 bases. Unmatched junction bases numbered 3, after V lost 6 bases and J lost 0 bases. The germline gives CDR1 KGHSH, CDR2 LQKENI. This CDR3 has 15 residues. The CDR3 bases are TGTGCCAGCTCCCTGGGACAGGGGGCCTCCTACGAGCAGTACTTC. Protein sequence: CASSLGQGASYEQYF.

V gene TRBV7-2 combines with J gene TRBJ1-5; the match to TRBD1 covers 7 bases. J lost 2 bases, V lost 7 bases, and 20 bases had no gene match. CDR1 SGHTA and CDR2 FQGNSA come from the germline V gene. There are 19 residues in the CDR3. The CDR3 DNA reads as TGTGCCAGCAACACGAACCCCCGGGACAGAGTTGGAGGCAATCAGCCCCAGCATTTT. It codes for CASNTNPRDRVGGNQPQHF.

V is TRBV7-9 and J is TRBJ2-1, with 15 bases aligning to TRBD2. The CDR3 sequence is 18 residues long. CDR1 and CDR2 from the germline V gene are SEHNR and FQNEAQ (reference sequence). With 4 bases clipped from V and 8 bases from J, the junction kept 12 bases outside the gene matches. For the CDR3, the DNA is TGTGCCAGCAGCTCCATCCGGACTAGCGGGGGGGCGATCGATGAGCAGTTCTTC. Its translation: CASSSIRTSGGAIDEQFF.

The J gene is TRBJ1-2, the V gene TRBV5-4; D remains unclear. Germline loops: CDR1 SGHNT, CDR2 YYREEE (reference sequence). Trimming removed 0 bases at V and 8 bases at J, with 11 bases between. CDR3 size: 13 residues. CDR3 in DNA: TGTGCCAGCAGCTTGGGAGTACGTTTCGGCTACACCTTC. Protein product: CASSLGVRFGYTF.

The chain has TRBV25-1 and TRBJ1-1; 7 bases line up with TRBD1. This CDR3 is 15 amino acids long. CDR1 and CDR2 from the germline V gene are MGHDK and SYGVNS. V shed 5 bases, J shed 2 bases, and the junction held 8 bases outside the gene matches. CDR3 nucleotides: TGTGCCAGCAGTTCTCAGACAGGGACAAACACTGAAGCTTTCTTT. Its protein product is CASSSQTGTNTEAFF.

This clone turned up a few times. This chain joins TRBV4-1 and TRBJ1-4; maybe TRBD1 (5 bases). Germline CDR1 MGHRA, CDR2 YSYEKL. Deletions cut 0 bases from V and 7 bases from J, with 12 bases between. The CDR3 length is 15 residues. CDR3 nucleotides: TGCGCCAGCAGCCAAGATAGGGGTTGGGGTGAAAAACTGTTTTTT. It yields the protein CASSQDRGWGEKLFF.

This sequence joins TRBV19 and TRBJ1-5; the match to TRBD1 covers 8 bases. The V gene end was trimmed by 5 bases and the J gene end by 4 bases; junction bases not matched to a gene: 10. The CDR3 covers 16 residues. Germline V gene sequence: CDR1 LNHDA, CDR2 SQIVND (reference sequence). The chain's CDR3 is CASSLQGQAPNQPQHF. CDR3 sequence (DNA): TGTGCCAGTAGTCTCCAGGGACAGGCCCCAAATCAGCCCCAGCATTTT.